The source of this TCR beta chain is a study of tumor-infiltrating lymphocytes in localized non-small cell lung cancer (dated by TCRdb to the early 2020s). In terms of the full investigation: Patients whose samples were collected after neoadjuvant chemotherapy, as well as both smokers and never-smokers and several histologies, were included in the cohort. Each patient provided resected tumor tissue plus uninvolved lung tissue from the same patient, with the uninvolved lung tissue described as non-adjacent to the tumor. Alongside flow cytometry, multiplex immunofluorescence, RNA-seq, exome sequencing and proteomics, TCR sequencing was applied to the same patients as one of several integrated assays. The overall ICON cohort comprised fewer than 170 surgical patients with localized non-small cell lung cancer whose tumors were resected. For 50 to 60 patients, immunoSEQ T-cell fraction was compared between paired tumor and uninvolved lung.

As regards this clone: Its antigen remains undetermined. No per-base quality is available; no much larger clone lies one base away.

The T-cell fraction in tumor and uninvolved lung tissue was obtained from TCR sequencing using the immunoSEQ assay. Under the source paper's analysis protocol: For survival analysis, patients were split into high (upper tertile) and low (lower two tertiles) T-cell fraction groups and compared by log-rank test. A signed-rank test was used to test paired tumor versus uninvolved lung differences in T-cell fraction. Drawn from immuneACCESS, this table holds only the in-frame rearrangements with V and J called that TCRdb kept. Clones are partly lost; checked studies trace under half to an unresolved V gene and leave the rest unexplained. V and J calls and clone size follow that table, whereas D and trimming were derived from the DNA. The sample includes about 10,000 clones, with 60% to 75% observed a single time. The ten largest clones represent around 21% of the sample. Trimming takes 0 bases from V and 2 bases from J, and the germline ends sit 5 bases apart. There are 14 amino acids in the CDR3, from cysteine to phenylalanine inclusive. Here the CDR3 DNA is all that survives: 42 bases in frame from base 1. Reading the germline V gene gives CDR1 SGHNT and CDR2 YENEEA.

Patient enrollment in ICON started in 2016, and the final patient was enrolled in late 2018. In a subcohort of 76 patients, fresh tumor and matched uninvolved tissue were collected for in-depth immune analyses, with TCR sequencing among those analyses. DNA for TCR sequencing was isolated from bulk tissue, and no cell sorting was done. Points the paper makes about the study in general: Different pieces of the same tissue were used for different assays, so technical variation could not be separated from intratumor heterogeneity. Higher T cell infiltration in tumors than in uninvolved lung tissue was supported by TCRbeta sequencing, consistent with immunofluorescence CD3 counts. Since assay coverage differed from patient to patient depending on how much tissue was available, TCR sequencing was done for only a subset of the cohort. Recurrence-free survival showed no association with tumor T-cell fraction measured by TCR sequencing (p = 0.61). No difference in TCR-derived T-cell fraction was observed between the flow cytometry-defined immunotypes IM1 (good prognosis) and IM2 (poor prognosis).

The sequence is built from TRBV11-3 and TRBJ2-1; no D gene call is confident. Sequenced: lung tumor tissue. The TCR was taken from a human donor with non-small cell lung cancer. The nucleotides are TGTGCCAGCAGCTTAGAACTTGCCTACAATGAGCAGTTCTTC. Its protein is CASSLELAYNEQFF.